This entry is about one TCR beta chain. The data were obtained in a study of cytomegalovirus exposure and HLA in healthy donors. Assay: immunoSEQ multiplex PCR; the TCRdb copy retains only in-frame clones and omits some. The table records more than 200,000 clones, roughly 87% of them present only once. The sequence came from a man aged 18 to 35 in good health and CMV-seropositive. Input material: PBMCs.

The CDR3 coding sequence is TGCGCCAGCAGCTTGGTGGACACGGGGAACACTGAAGCTTTCTTT. Translation gives CASSLVDTGNTEAFF. The V call is TRBV5-1, the J call TRBJ1-1, with D maybe TRBD1 (5 bases). This CDR3 region has 15 residues. Germline V CDR1 and CDR2: SGHRS, YFSETQ. Trimming took off 0 bases at V and 1 base at J, with 10 bases between the two ends.